A selection of T cell receptor beta chains follows, all from one sample in a study of shared clonotypes between healthy human individuals. Assay: immunoSEQ multiplex PCR; the TCRdb copy retains only in-frame clones and omits some. The data show some 2 million clones, approximately 95% seen once. The material sequenced was naive CD4+ T cells sorted from blood. These receptors came from a man aged 18 to 30 in good health. Each CDR3 is given with its conserved first and last residue. D genes are given only for firm matches. Clone sizes are given selectively: once, few, many, or a class where the clone is expanded.

abundance	d_gene	v_gene	j_gene	len	CDR3nt	CDR3aa
.	.	TRBV9	TRBJ2-1	14	TGTGCCAGCAGCGGCGACGGGCGTAACAATGAGCAGTTCTTC	CASSGDGRNNEQFF
.	.	TRBV7-2	TRBJ2-7	13	TGTGCCAGCAGGTACAGAATCTCCTACGAGCAGTACTTC	CASRYRISYEQYF
.	.	TRBV6-6	TRBJ1-2	14	TGTGCCAGCAGTTACAGACAGGACCGCTATGGCTACACCTTC	CASSYRQDRYGYTF
.	TRBD1	TRBV7-9	TRBJ1-2	16	TGTGCCAGCACCGGGACAGGGAGTATCTCGAACTATGGCTACACCTTC	CASTGTGSISNYGYTF
.	TRBD1	TRBV30	TRBJ1-6	15	TGTGCCTGGAGTCTATTCGACAGGGTCAATTCACCCCTCCACTTT	CAWSLFDRVNSPLHF
.	TRBD2	TRBV7-2	TRBJ2-4	18	TGTGCCAGCAGCGTGCAAAGACTAGCGGGAGGGTCCAAAAACATTCAGTACTTC	CASSVQRLAGGSKNIQYF
.	.	TRBV5-1	TRBJ1-4	14	TGCGCCAGCAGCTTGAAGTTAGGGCCCGAAAAACTGTTTTTT	CASSLKLGPEKLFF
.	.	TRBV4-2	TRBJ2-2	16	TGTGCCAGCAGCCAGAGAGTCGGGGAAAACACCGGGGAGCTGTTTTTT	CASSQRVGENTGELFF
.	.	TRBV6-6	TRBJ2-3	14	TGTGCCAGCAGTTACATCGGTGAAACAGATACGCAGTATTTT	CASSYIGETDTQYF
once	.	TRBV18	TRBJ2-3	15	TGTGCCAGCTCACTCCGACAGAGGAGCACAGATACGCAGTATTTT	CASSLRQRSTDTQYF
.	.	TRBV27	TRBJ2-7	13	TGTGCCAGCAGTTTATGGGACGTCTACGAGCAGTACTTC	CASSLWDVYEQYF
once	TRBD1	TRBV5-1	TRBJ1-2	15	TGCGCCAGCAGCCAAGGACAGGGAACGAACTATGGCTACACCTTC	CASSQGQGTNYGYTF
.	.	TRBV2	TRBJ1-3	15	TGTGCCAGCAGTGAAGATCAGACCTCTGGAAACACCATATATTTT	CASSEDQTSGNTIYF
.	TRBD2	TRBV7-2	TRBJ2-7	16	TGTGCCAGCAGCTCCAGCGGACTAGCGTTCTCCTACGAGCAGTACTTC	CASSSSGLAFSYEQYF
once	.	TRBV7-9	TRBJ2-7	15	TGTGCCAGCAGCCGAACGCTGGGACTTTACTACGAGCAGTACTTC	CASSRTLGLYYEQYF
.	TRBD1	TRBV28	TRBJ1-6	15	TGTGCCATTTCAACTGGGGGACAGGCAAATTCACCCCTCCACTTT	CAISTGGQANSPLHF
.	TRBD2	TRBV2	TRBJ2-1	14	TGTGCCAGCAATGGACTAGCGGGGGCAGGTGAGCAGTTCTTC	CASNGLAGAGEQFF
.	.	TRBV19	TRBJ1-4	14	TGTGCCAGTAATAACCCGGGTCTTCATGAAAAACTGTTTTTT	CASNNPGLHEKLFF
.	.	TRBV10-2	TRBJ2-1	12	TGCGCCAGCAGTTTCAGCGGGCATGAGCAGTTCTTC	CASSFSGHEQFF
.	TRBD1	TRBV25-1	TRBJ1-5	16	TGTGCCAGCAGTGACGGGACAGGGTTTTTCAATCAGCCCCAGCATTTT	CASSDGTGFFNQPQHF
once	.	TRBV11-2	TRBJ1-2	12	TGTGCCAGCTCCTCTAACGATCGTCATTCCGCCTTC	CASSSNDRHSAF
.	.	TRBV21-1	TRBJ1-5	13	TGTGCCAGCCGGAAGAGGGGGTTTCAGCCCCAGCATTTT	CASRKRGFQPQHF
.	TRBD1	TRBV28	TRBJ1-6	15	TGTGCCAGCACTCAGACAGGGAAGGTTGGGTCACCCCTCCACTTT	CASTQTGKVGSPLHF
.	.	TRBV2	TRBJ1-3	18	TGTGCCAGCAGTGAGGTCGTGCTATGGGGTGAAGCTGGAAACACCATATATTTT	CASSEVVLWGEAGNTIYF
.	TRBD2	TRBV5-6	TRBJ2-2	15	TGTGCCAGCAGCTATAGCGGGAGGGCCGCCGGGGAGCTGTTTTTT	CASSYSGRAAGELFF
.	.	TRBV7-8	TRBJ2-7	15	TGTGCCAGCAGCTTAAGTGACTCCCCTTACTACGAGCAGTACTTC	CASSLSDSPYYEQYF
.	.	TRBV21-1	TRBJ2-5	15	TGTGCCAGCCCAAAGGATCAGAAGGACCAAGAGACCCAGTACTTC	CASPKDQKDQETQYF
.	TRBD1	TRBV5-1	TRBJ1-2	13	TGCGCCAGCAGCTTGGACAGGGGAGATGGCTACACCTTC	CASSLDRGDGYTF
.	TRBD1	TRBV6-5	TRBJ2-7	15	TGTGCCAGCAGTTATCGGGACAGGGGGTCCTACGAGCAGTACTTC	CASSYRDRGSYEQYF
.	.	TRBV21-1	TRBJ1-4	19	TGTGCCAGCAGCAAGGCCGACAGGGGGACCCGTCCTCCTAATGAAAAACTGTTTTTT	CASSKADRGTRPPNEKLFF
.	.	TRBV28	TRBJ1-4	13	TGTGCCAGCAGTTTTCCGGGGAACGAAAAACTGTTTTTT	CASSFPGNEKLFF
.	TRBD1	TRBV4-3	TRBJ2-7	15	TGCGCCAGCAGTTCTTTTGGACAGGGTCCGGGGGAGCAGTACTTC	CASSSFGQGPGEQYF
.	.	TRBV9	TRBJ1-2	14	TGTGCCAGCAGCGTAGATCTAGGGGGTTATGGCTACACCTTC	CASSVDLGGYGYTF
.	TRBD1	TRBV10-3	TRBJ1-2	13	TGTGCCATCAGTCCCGGGACAGGGGATGGCTACACCTTC	CAISPGTGDGYTF
once	.	TRBV30	TRBJ2-3	14	TGTGCCTGGACCCCCCAATTCGGTGGAGATACGCAGTATTTT	CAWTPQFGGDTQYF
.	.	TRBV28	TRBJ1-5	15	TGTGCCAGCAGATCCGGGACTTATAGCAATCAGCCCCAGCATTTT	CASRSGTYSNQPQHF
.	TRBD2	TRBV20-1	TRBJ2-1	11	TGCAGTGCGGTTAGCGGGAGCGGTCGGTTCTTC	CSAVSGSGRFF
once	.	TRBV4-2	TRBJ2-1	15	TGTGCCAGCAGCCAACCCGACGAAGGGGACAATGAGCAGTTCTTC	CASSQPDEGDNEQFF
.	.	TRBV5-1	TRBJ2-2	17	TGCGCCAGCAGCTTTCGAACCGGGACGTTGAACACCGGGGAGCTGTTTTTT	CASSFRTGTLNTGELFF
.	TRBD2	TRBV6-1	TRBJ2-3	15	TGTGCCAGCAATCAACAGCGGGGAATCACAGATACGCAGTATTTT	CASNQQRGITDTQYF
.	.	TRBV7-9	TRBJ2-5	14	TGTGCCAGCAGCTTACCGGGACACCCAGGGGCCCAGTACTTC	CASSLPGHPGAQYF
.	TRBD1	TRBV5-1	TRBJ1-2	15	TGCGCCAGCAGCTTGCCCGGGACAGGGGGCAGTGGCTACACCTTC	CASSLPGTGGSGYTF
.	.	TRBV7-2	TRBJ2-2	14	TGTGCCAGCAGCTTACCATCGAACACCGGGGAGCTGTTTTTT	CASSLPSNTGELFF
.	TRBD1	TRBV5-4	TRBJ2-5	15	TGTGCCAGCAGCTCCCGACAGGGACCGAAGGAGACCCAGTACTTC	CASSSRQGPKETQYF
.	.	TRBV27	TRBJ1-5	12	TGTGCCAGCGGATTGTACAATCAGCCCCAGCATTTT	CASGLYNQPQHF
.	.	TRBV5-1	TRBJ2-1	15	TGCGCCAGCAGCATAGGGGGAGGCTCCTACAATGAGCAGTTCTTC	CASSIGGGSYNEQFF
once	.	TRBV27	TRBJ1-2	16	TGTGCCAGCAGTTCCTCACAGGGAAGGTTACACTATGGCTACACCTTC	CASSSSQGRLHYGYTF
.	.	TRBV6-5	TRBJ2-7	13	TGTGCCAGCAGGTCACAGGGATCCCACGAGCAGTACTTC	CASRSQGSHEQYF
.	TRBD2	TRBV19	TRBJ2-3	14	TGTGCCAGTAGTGTGACTAGCGGCACAGATACGCAGTATTTT	CASSVTSGTDTQYF
.	.	TRBV30	TRBJ1-2	12	TGTGCCTGGAGGGTTAAGGGGGATGGCTACACCTTC	CAWRVKGDGYTF
once	TRBD2	TRBV25-1	TRBJ2-1	13	TGTGCCAGCAGTGGGACTAGCGGGGGGTTGGAATTCTTC	CASSGTSGGLEFF
.	.	TRBV6-5	TRBJ1-5	13	TGTGCCAGCAGTTCCATTAGCAATCAGCCCCAGCATTTT	CASSSISNQPQHF
.	.	TRBV2	TRBJ1-6	15	TGTGCCAGCAGTGAAGGGGGGGGCGCCGGTTCACCCCTCCACTTT	CASSEGGGAGSPLHF
.	TRBD1	TRBV5-1	TRBJ2-7	15	TGCGCCAGCGGCGTGCGGACAGGGGGCTATAACGAGCAGTACTTC	CASGVRTGGYNEQYF
.	.	TRBV7-9	TRBJ2-3	14	TGTGCCAGCAGTAGTACTTCAACGGGGGATACGCAGTATTTT	CASSSTSTGDTQYF
.	.	TRBV5-1	TRBJ1-3	16	TGCGCCAGCAGCTCCTCGGACACGAGCTCTGGAAACACCATATATTTT	CASSSSDTSSGNTIYF
.	.	TRBV5-1	TRBJ1-1	15	TGCGCCAGCAGTCTAACAGGGAAGGGGAACACTGAAGCTTTCTTT	CASSLTGKGNTEAFF
.	TRBD2	TRBV12-5	TRBJ2-1	16	TGTGCTAGTGGTTTGAAGGTAGCGGGGCTCCTCAGGGAGCAGTTCTTC	CASGLKVAGLLREQFF
.	.	TRBV2	TRBJ2-5	13	TGTGCCAGCAGTCCCCCCCCGGGAAAGACCCAGTACTTC	CASSPPPGKTQYF
.	.	TRBV28	TRBJ1-6	15	TGTGCCAGCAGTTTTGCGGGGGCGCGGAATTCACCCCTCCACTTT	CASSFAGARNSPLHF